Reported below is one T cell receptor (beta chain). This clone's antigen is unknown. Base qualities are not at hand, and no much larger clone is one base apart. Library prep was done by the immunoSEQ multiplex PCR assay. Alongside multiparametric flow cytometry, deep sequencing of rearranged TCR beta loci was used to profile the T cell repertoires. Sourced from immuneACCESS, this table was stored by TCRdb with only in-frame sequences that have V and J called. A share of the clones is absent; for the studies checked, an unresolved V gene accounts for under half, and the remainder has no known explanation. In all, the sample holds about 70,000 clones, and approximately 90% of those were seen once. The biggest ten clones account for about 2% of the sample. The data stem from a study of lymphopenia after photon versus proton radiotherapy (dated by TCRdb to between 2018 and 2020). As for the study more broadly: The study compared the immunological effects of photon versus proton radiation therapy in patients with gastrointestinal tumors who developed high-grade lymphopenia. The cohort comprised some 20 patients with gastrointestinal tumors who received either photon or proton therapy and then developed lymphopenia. The study was designed to characterize how the impact on the immune system differs between the two radiation modalities. Beyond this particular receptor, the publication reports: Across the cohort, a larger post-nadir drop in TCR diversity was inversely correlated with overall survival time among patients who died. The survival association was assessed only in patients who died, and better survival with proton therapy was presented by the authors as a possibility rather than a demonstrated result. After the lymphocyte count nadir, repertoires from photon-treated patients showed oligoclonal expansion, particularly of CD8+ Temra cells, and this expansion drove the decline in diversity. Relative stability during treatment was observed in proton-treated patients, whereas loss of naive T cells and TCR diversity and gain of effector/memory populations were observed in photon-treated patients.

This receptor was identified in a woman aged 40 to 50 with cholangiocarcinoma. The material sequenced was peripheral blood, taken from a patient treated with photon-based radiotherapy.

The CDR3 here reads CASSPTVGEQFF. The nucleotide sequence is TGTGCCAGCAGTCCAACAGTGGGTGAGCAGTTCTTC. The chain employs TRBV27 and TRBJ2-1; no D gene call is confident. V is reduced by 5 bases and J by 9 bases, leaving a spacing of 11 bases between them. Spanning cysteine to phenylalanine, the CDR3 consists of 12 amino acids. The read is trimmed to its CDR3 DNA, 36 bases read in frame from base 1. CDR1 MNHEY and CDR2 SMNVEV are derived from the germline V gene (reference sequence).